The 30 T cell receptor beta chains reported below all come from one sample, sequenced in a study of shared clonotypes between healthy human individuals. Clones were read by immunoSEQ multiplex PCR, and TCRdb kept only the in-frame ones, dropping some. Of under 2,500,000 clones detected, approximately 96% appear once; the ten largest clones hold around 0.13%. Sample: naive CD4+ T cells sorted from blood. Subset reported: CD45RA+ positively selected. The receptors stem from a man younger than 35 in good health.

With respect to this clone: Other DNA sequences in this sample translate to the same CDR3. The chain recombines TRBV5-1 with TRBJ1-1, with D possibly matching TRBD1 (5 bases). The germline V gene encodes CDR1 SGHRS and CDR2 YFSETQ. Trimming took 4 bases from V and 4 from J, leaving 11 bases between them. This CDR3 has 13 amino acids. The CDR3 bases are TGCGCCAGCAGCCTTGGTGGGGGCACTGAAGCTTTCTTT. Protein product: CASSLGGGTEAFF.

This clone was recorded a few times. J is TRBJ1-2 and V is TRBV5-4, with D hard to call. Germline lookup yields CDR1 SGHNT and CDR2 YYREEE (reference sequence). Trimming left V 1 base short and J 4 bases short, with 11 bases between. The CDR3 contains 14 residues. CDR3 nucleotide sequence: TGTGCCAGCAGCTTGATTGACAAACCCTATGGCTACACCTTC. It translates to CASSLIDKPYGYTF.

This clone occurred once. V usage is TRBV30 and J usage is TRBJ1-4; D not certain. The germline V gene has CDR1 GTSNPN and CDR2 SVGIG (reference sequence). The length of the CDR3 is 15 residues. Trimming cost V 4 bases and J 0 bases, with 12 bases left between them. The CDR3 sequence: CAWNRELATNEKLFF. DNA for the CDR3: TGTGCCTGGAACCGGGAGTTAGCAACTAATGAAAAACTGTTTTTT.

V is TRBV30 and J is TRBJ1-1; no definite D call. The germline V and J ends were trimmed by 2 bases and 0 bases, with 13 bases remaining between them. Germline V CDR1 and CDR2: GTSNPN, SVGIG (reference sequence). This CDR3 has 15 amino acids. DNA of the CDR3: TGTGCCTGGAGTTACGGTGGACGCCTGAACACTGAAGCTTTCTTT. This translates into CAWSYGGRLNTEAFF.

The V and J genes are TRBV7-2 and TRBJ2-7; 11 nucleotides align to TRBD2. V lost 5 bases, J lost 3 bases, and 9 bases stayed unmatched. Germline lookup yields CDR1 SGHTA and CDR2 FQGNSA. The CDR3 has 16 residues. The CDR3 reads CASSPQGGTSGYEQYF. DNA of the CDR3: TGTGCCAGCAGCCCCCAGGGGGGGACTAGCGGCTACGAGCAGTACTTC. Full variable domain (remainder filled in from reference TRBV7-2 and TRBJ2-7): GAGVSQSPSNKVTEKGKDVELRCDPISGHTALYWYRQSLGQGLEFLIYFQGNSAPDKSGLPSDRFSAERTGGSVSTLTIQRTQQEDSAVYLCASSPQGGTSGYEQYFGPGTRLTVT.

This clone was seen a single time. J is TRBJ1-4 and V is TRBV7-2; a weak D match, TRBD1 (5 bases). CDR1 is SGHTA, CDR2 FQGNSA, per germline. The V end was cut by 5 bases, the J end by 8 bases, with 15 bases between. The CDR3 contains 14 residues. CDR3 in amino acids: CASSGAGANEKLFF. As DNA, the CDR3 is TGTGCCAGCAGCGGGGCCGGGGCCAACGAAAAACTGTTTTTT.

This clone has only a few counts. The V and J genes are TRBV28 and TRBJ1-6; D is uncertain. The germline V gene has CDR1 MDHEN and CDR2 SYDVKM. The CDR3 sequence is 16 residues long. V lost 3 bases and J lost 10, with 19 bases in between. The DNA for the CDR3 is TGTGCCAGCAGTTTGAATTCAGGAAGGGCTGGATCACCCCTCCACTTT. It codes for CASSLNSGRAGSPLHF.

This chain uses TRBV19 with TRBJ1-5; unclear D gene. V lost 9 bases to trimming and J lost 0 bases, with 15 bases between them. CDR1 is LNHDA, CDR2 SQIVND, per germline (reference sequence). The CDR3 is made up of 15 amino acids. CDR3 nucleotides: TGTGCCAGCCAGGAACTTGCCCATAGCAATCAGCCCCAGCATTTT. This encodes CASQELAHSNQPQHF.

CDR3 sequence (DNA): TGTGCCAGCAGCCTCCGGGGGGCGGGGGAACCCGCACAAGAGACCCAGTACTTC. It codes for CASSLRGAGEPAQETQYF. The V gene is TRBV28, the J gene TRBJ2-5; tentative D call: TRBD2 (7 bases). The CDR3 is made up of 18 amino acids. Germline V gene sequence: CDR1 MDHEN, CDR2 SYDVKM. V was pared by 6 bases and J by 2 bases, with 25 bases between.

This clone was seen once. The chain couples TRBV7-3 to TRBJ1-3; TRBD1 might be the D (6 bases). CDR3 size: 13 residues. With 4 bases removed from V and 14 bases from J, the gap between germline ends came to 18 bases. Germline V lookup: CDR1 SGHTA, CDR2 FQGTGA. The CDR3 region is CASSSSPGTSLYF. CDR3 DNA: TGTGCCAGCAGCTCCTCCCCCGGGACATCCCTATATTTT.

The J gene is TRBJ1-6, the V gene TRBV27; TRBD1 aligns across 9 bases. Germline lookup yields CDR1 MNHEY and CDR2 SMNVEV (reference sequence). With 5 bases clipped from V and 9 bases from J, the junction kept 8 bases outside the gene matches. The CDR3 runs to 15 residues. CDR3 sequence reads: CASSPRQGGTSPLHF. Here the CDR3 DNA reads TGTGCCAGCAGTCCGCGACAGGGGGGGACTTCACCCCTCCACTTT.

The rearrangement links TRBV29-1 to TRBJ2-7; D possibly uses TRBD1 or TRBD2 (5 bases each). Trimming shortened V by 0 bases and J by 0 bases, and 9 bases separated the two germline ends. CDR1 and CDR2 (germline): SQVTM, ANQGSEA. The CDR3 has 14 residues. DNA of the CDR3: TGCAGCGTTGAAGATTCAGGGAGCTCCTACGAGCAGTACTTC. Translating it yields CSVEDSGSSYEQYF.

This chain connects TRBV6-5 to TRBJ2-3; TRBD1 is a possible D gene (6 bases). Trimming took off 6 bases at V and 2 bases at J, with 9 bases between the two ends. This CDR3 has 13 residues. The germline V gene has CDR1 MNHEY and CDR2 SVGAGI. The CDR3 region has the DNA TGTGCCAGCAGGACAGGCCTCACAGATACGCAGTATTTT. Amino acids: CASRTGLTDTQYF.

The chain couples TRBV7-2 to TRBJ2-7; TRBD1 or TRBD2 may be the D gene (5 bases each). CDR3 size: 11 residues. V shed 8 bases and J shed 9 bases, with 14 bases lying between them. Looked up from germline, CDR1 is SGHTA and CDR2 is FQGNSA. The CDR3 DNA sequence: TGTGCCAGCGGGACGAACGGGGTGCAGTACTTC. Encoded protein: CASGTNGVQYF.

This sequence joins TRBV2 and TRBJ1-2, with D possibly being TRBD1 (6 bases). This CDR3 is built from 14 residues. Trimming shortened V by 5 bases and J by 7 bases, and 17 bases separated the two germline ends. Germline V gene sequence: CDR1 SNHLY, CDR2 FYNNEI. CDR3 in amino acids: CASSSLTGRGGYTF. The CDR3 DNA sequence: TGTGCCAGCAGTTCACTAACAGGGCGAGGTGGCTACACCTTC.

This chain uses TRBV5-4 with TRBJ2-7; possibly TRBD1 for D (5 bases). Germline V gives CDR1 SGHNT, CDR2 YYREEE (reference sequence). V shed 0 bases and J shed 2 bases, with 18 bases lying between them. The CDR3 spans 17 residues. This CDR3 reads CASSLGGGRVKAYEQYF. The DNA of the CDR3 is TGTGCCAGCAGCTTGGGAGGCGGCAGGGTGAAGGCCTACGAGCAGTACTTC.

The chain couples TRBV5-4 to TRBJ2-7; possibly TRBD2 for D (5 bases). Trimming removed 0 bases from V and 4 bases from J, with 11 bases in between. CDR1 and CDR2 from the germline V gene are SGHNT and YYREEE (reference sequence). The CDR3 length is 14 residues. The CDR3 sequence is CASSLGGLRYEQYF. CDR3 DNA: TGTGCCAGCAGCTTGGGAGGGTTGAGATACGAGCAGTACTTC.

As for this clone: Other DNA sequences in this sample translate to the same CDR3. This chain links TRBV18 with TRBJ2-5; perhaps TRBD2 as D (5 bases). CDR3 length: 13 residues. Germline values: CDR1 KGHSH, CDR2 LQKENI. V was trimmed by 6 bases and J by 4 bases, leaving 12 bases between them. CDR3 region: CASSPGVAETQYF. The CDR3 DNA reads as TGTGCCAGCTCTCCCGGGGTCGCAGAGACCCAGTACTTC.

The rearrangement links TRBV7-2 to TRBJ2-5, with 10 bases identical to TRBD1. J gave up 0 bases and V 4 bases, and 5 bases lay outside the gene matches. CDR1 and CDR2 from the germline V gene are SGHTA and FQGNSA. The CDR3 spans 16 residues. Written as DNA, the CDR3 is TGTGCCAGCAGCTCGACAGGGGGCCTGTACCAAGAGACCCAGTACTTC. Translating gives CASSSTGGLYQETQYF.

The chain is built from TRBV28 and TRBJ2-7; 11 nucleotides match TRBD2. The germline V gene has CDR1 MDHEN and CDR2 SYDVKM. The CDR3 has 15 amino acids. V shed 6 bases and J 5 bases; nucleotides not matched to a gene: 9. For the CDR3, the DNA is TGTGCCAGCAGCTACCGACTAGCGGGATCCCACGAGCAGTACTTC. Translating gives CASSYRLAGSHEQYF.

The chain uses TRBV19 and TRBJ2-5; TRBD2 is a possible D gene (5 bases). This CDR3 has 14 amino acids. Trimming removed 3 bases at V and 7 bases at J, with 15 bases between. Germline CDR1 reads LNHDA; CDR2 reads SQIVND (reference sequence). CDR3: CASSIAILEGTQYF. CDR3 nucleotide sequence: TGTGCCAGTAGTATCGCGATACTTGAGGGGACCCAGTACTTC.

This clone appeared once. The V call is TRBV11-2, the J call TRBJ1-4; 9 positions agree with TRBD1. Germline-derived CDR1 and CDR2 are SGHAT and FQNNGV. The V segment lost 3 bases and the J segment 8 bases; nucleotides outside the gene matches: 7. The CDR3 has 15 residues. CDR3 residues: CASSFRQGVWEKLFF. The CDR3 bases are TGTGCCAGCAGCTTTCGACAGGGGGTCTGGGAAAAACTGTTTTTT.

The chain uses TRBV7-9 and TRBJ1-2; possible D gene TRBD1, 6 bases. The length of the CDR3 is 16 residues. The germline V gene has CDR1 SEHNR and CDR2 FQNEAQ (reference sequence). V shed 3 bases and J shed 5 bases, with 19 bases lying between them. The CDR3 loop is CASSLAGAQGVYGYTF. CDR3 nucleotide sequence: TGTGCCAGCAGCTTGGCAGGGGCCCAAGGTGTTTATGGCTACACCTTC.

CDR3 amino acids: CASSTGTGGFYTF. CDR3 coding DNA: TGTGCCAGCAGTACCGGGACAGGGGGGTTTTACACCTTC. The chain couples TRBV27 to TRBJ1-2; 11 bases agree with TRBD1. V lost 5 bases to trimming and J lost 11 bases; unmatched junction nucleotides: 7. In germline, CDR1 is MNHEY, CDR2 SMNVEV (reference sequence). The CDR3 sequence is 13 residues long.

The J gene is TRBJ1-2, the V gene TRBV25-1; 9 positions agree with TRBD1. The CDR3 is 17 amino acids. Trimming at V came to 4 bases and at J to 0 bases, leaving 9 bases not matched to a gene. Germline assignment: CDR1 MGHDK and CDR2 SYGVNS. CDR3 protein: CASSVTTGGRSNYGYTF. The CDR3 coding sequence is TGTGCCAGCAGTGTTACGACAGGGGGGCGGTCTAACTATGGCTACACCTTC.

A single count supports this clone. The V call is TRBV5-4, the J call TRBJ1-1; 7 bases match TRBD1. Looked up from germline, CDR1 is SGHNT and CDR2 is YYREEE (reference sequence). This CDR3 is 16 amino acids long. The J segment lost 7 bases and the V segment lost 0 bases, leaving 12 bases of the junction unmatched. In DNA, the CDR3 is TGTGCCAGCAGCTTGGGGGGCCTAGGACAGGCCTATGAAGCTTTCTTT. Its translation is CASSLGGLGQAYEAFF.

The chain is built from TRBV10-3 and TRBJ2-1, with 7 positions matching TRBD2. This CDR3 comprises 15 residues. Germline assignment: CDR1 ENHRY and CDR2 SYGVKD. V was clipped by 3 bases and J by 10 bases; unmatched bases: 12. The CDR3 DNA follows: TGTGCCATCAGTGACGGACTAGTCGCAATTGGGGAGCAGTTCTTC. Translating it yields CAISDGLVAIGEQFF.

The rearrangement joins TRBV10-3 to TRBJ1-1; 7 bases map to TRBD1. The CDR3 sequence is 17 residues long. CDR1 and CDR2 from the germline V gene are ENHRY and SYGVKD. With V trimmed by 6 bases and J by 0 bases, 13 bases remained unmatched. The CDR3 protein is CAISPLLGQALNTEAFF. In DNA, the CDR3 is TGTGCCATCAGCCCTCTCCTAGGACAGGCTTTGAACACTGAAGCTTTCTTT.

The V and J genes are TRBV6-1 and TRBJ2-7; D unresolved. Per the germline V gene, CDR1 is MNHNS and CDR2 is SASEGT. This CDR3 region has 13 residues. Trimming took off 3 bases at V and 2 bases at J, with 8 bases between the two ends. The CDR3 DNA reads TGTGCCAGCAGTGATCCAGCTCCCTACGAGCAGTACTTC. Translated: CASSDPAPYEQYF.

This sequence joins TRBV2 and TRBJ2-1; the D call may be TRBD1 or TRBD2 (5 bases each). The V end lost 3 bases, the J end lost 11 bases, and 17 bases lay between the germline ends. This CDR3 region has 14 residues. Germline V lookup: CDR1 SNHLY, CDR2 FYNNEI. CDR3 protein: CASSEWQAVGQQFF. The DNA for the CDR3 is TGTGCCAGCAGTGAGTGGCAGGCAGTGGGACAGCAGTTCTTC.